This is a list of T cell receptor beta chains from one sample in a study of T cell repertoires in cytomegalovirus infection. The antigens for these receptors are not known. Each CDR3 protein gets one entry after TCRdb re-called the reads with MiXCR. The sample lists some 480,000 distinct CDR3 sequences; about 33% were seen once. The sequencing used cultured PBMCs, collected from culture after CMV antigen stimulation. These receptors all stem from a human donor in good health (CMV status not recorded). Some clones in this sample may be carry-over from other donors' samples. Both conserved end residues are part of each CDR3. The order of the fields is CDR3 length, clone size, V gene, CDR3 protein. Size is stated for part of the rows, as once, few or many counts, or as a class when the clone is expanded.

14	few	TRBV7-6	CASSDDREVETQYF
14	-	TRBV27	CASSLQGHTDTQYF
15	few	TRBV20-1	CSANWRAISYNEQFF
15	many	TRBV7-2	CASSFPLSGANVLTF
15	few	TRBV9	CASSKGSLGNTEAFF
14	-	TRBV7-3	CASRPTGTTGELFF
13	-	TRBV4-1	CASSQDRDGTQYF
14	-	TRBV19	CASSTLGREHEQFF
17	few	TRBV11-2	CASRTISGSALTYEQYF
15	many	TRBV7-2	CASSLNGFSYNEQFF
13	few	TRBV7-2	CASSPQGVLSQYF
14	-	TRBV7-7	CASSRDRVMETQYF
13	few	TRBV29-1	CSVFNRESYEQYF
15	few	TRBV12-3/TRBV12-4	CASIPTSGGPYEQFF
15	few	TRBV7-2	CASSLGGGPADTQYF
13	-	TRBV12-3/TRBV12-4	CASSFWGAETQYF
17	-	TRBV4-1	CASSPRTSTGANSPLHF
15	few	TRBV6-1	CASSELTGTYTEAFF
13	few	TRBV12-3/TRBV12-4	CASSLWGNYGYTF
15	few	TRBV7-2	CASSLEGKGTDTQYF
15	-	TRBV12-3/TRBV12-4	CASNRTSGLVGELFF